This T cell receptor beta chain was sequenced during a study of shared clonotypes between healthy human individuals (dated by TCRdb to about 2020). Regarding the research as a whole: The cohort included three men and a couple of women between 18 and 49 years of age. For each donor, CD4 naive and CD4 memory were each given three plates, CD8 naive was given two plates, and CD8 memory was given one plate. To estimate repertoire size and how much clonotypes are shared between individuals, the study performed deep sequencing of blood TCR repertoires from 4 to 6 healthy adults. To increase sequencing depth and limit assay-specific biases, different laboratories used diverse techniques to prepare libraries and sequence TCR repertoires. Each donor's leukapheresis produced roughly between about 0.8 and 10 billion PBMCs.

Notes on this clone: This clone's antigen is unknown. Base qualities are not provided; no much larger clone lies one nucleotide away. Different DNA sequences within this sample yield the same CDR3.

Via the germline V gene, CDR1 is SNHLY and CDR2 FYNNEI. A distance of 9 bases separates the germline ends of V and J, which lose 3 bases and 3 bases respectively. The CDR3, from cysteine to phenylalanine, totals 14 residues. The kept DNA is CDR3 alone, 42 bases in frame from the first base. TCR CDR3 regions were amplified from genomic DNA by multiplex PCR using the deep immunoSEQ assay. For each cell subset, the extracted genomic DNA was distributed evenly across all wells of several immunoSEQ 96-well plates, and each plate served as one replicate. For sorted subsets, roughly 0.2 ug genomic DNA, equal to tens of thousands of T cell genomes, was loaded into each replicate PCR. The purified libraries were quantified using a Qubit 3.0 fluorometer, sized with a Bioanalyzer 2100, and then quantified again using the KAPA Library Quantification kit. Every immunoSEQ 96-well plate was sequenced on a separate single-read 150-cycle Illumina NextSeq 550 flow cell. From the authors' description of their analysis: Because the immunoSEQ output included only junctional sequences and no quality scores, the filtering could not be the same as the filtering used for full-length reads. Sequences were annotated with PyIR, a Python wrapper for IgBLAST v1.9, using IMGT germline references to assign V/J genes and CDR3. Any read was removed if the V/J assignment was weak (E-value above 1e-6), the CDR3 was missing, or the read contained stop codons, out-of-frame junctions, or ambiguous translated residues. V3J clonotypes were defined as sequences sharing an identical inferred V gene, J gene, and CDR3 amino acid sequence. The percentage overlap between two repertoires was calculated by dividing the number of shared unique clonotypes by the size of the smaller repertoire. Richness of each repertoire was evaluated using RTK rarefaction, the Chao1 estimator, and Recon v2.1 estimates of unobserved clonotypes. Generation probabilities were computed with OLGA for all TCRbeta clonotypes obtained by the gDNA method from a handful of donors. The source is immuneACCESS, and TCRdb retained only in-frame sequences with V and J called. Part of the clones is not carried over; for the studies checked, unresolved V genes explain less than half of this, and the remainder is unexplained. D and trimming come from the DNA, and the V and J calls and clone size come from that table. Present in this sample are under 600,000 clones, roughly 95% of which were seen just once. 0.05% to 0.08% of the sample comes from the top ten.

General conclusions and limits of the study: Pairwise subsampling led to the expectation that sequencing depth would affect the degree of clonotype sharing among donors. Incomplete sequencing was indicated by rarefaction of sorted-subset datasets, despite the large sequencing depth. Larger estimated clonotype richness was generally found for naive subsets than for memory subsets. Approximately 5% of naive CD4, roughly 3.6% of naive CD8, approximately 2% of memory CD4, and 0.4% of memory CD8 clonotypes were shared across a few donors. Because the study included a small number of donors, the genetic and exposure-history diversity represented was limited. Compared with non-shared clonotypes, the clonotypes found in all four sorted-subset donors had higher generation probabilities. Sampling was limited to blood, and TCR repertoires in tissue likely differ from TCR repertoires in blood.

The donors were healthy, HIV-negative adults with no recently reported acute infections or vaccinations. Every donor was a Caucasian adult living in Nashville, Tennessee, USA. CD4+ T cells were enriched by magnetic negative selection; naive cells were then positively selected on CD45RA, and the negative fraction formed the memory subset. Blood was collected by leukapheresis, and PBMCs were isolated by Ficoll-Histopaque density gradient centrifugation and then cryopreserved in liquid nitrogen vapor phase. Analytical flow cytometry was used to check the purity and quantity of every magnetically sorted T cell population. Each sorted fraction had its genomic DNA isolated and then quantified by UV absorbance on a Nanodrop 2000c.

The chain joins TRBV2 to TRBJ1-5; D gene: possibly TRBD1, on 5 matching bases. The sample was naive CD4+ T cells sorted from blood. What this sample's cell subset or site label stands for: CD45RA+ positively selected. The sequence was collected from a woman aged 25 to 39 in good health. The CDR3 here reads CASSEGLSNQPQHF. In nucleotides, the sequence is TGTGCCAGCAGTGAGGGGCTCTCCAATCAGCCCCAGCATTTT. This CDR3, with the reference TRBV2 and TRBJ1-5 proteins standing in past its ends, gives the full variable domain EPEVTQTPSHQVTQMGQEVILRCVPISNHLYFYWYRQILGQKVEFLVSFYNNEISEKSEIFDDQFSVERPDGSNFTLKIRSTKLEDSAMYFCASSEGLSNQPQHFGDGTRLSIL.